The 30 T cell receptor beta chains below all came from one sample that was sequenced in a study of blood T cell repertoires in COVID-19. Sequencing was performed with immunoSEQ multiplex PCR; in TCRdb, only in-frame clones are kept and a portion is missing. The table includes roughly 170,000 clones, roughly 78% detected once. Material: peripheral blood. Receptor source: a woman aged 55-69 years with COVID-19, enrolled during active disease.

This chain joins TRBV27 and TRBJ1-6, with 7 bases that match TRBD1. The CDR3 contains 14 residues. The germline gives CDR1 MNHEY, CDR2 SMNVEV (reference sequence). V lost 5 bases to trimming and J lost 10 bases; unmatched junction nucleotides: 8. CDR3 sequence: CASSLDRERSPLHF. The CDR3 DNA sequence: TGTGCCAGCAGTCTCGACAGGGAAAGATCACCCCTCCACTTT.

V and J are TRBV19 and TRBJ1-4; TRBD1 matches at 7 bases. This CDR3 spans 13 amino acids. The V gene's germline CDR1 is LNHDA and CDR2 SQIVND (reference sequence). The V gene end was trimmed by 10 bases and the J gene end by 8 bases; junction bases not matched to a gene: 10. The CDR3 here is CATTTGAQEKLFF. CDR3 nucleotides: TGTGCCACCACTACAGGGGCCCAGGAAAAACTGTTTTTT.

The chain uses TRBV27 and TRBJ1-2; perhaps TRBD1 as D (5 bases). The CDR3 is 14 residues long. V lost 2 bases and J 2 bases, leaving 9 bases between the germline ends. Germline CDR1 MNHEY, CDR2 SMNVEV (reference sequence). The CDR3 protein is CASSLRQGNYGYTF. The CDR3 DNA reads as TGTGCCAGCAGTTTACGTCAGGGAAACTATGGCTACACCTTC.

This clone was seen a few times. The chain employs TRBV15 and TRBJ2-6; D unclear. Trimming took off 3 bases at V and 3 bases at J, with 6 bases between the two ends. The germline gives CDR1 LNHNV, CDR2 YYDKDF (reference sequence). CDR3 length: 14 residues. The CDR3 reads CATSSLFGANVLTF. The CDR3 nucleotides read TGTGCCACCAGCAGTCTTTTTGGGGCCAACGTCCTGACTTTC.

The chain employs TRBV4-3 and TRBJ2-5; 7 bases are a match to TRBD2. The junction had 9 bases not matched to a gene; V was cut back by 0 bases and J by 5 bases. Germline V CDR1 and CDR2: LGHNA, YSLEER. The CDR3 is 16 residues long. DNA of the CDR3: TGCGCCAGCAGCCAAGATCGAGGGACCGGGGGGGAGACCCAGTACTTC. Amino acids: CASSQDRGTGGETQYF.

This rearrangement joins TRBV28 to TRBJ2-7; 8 nucleotides align to TRBD1. Germline V gene lookup returns CDR1 MDHEN and CDR2 SYDVKM. V was clipped by 6 bases and J by 2 bases; unmatched bases: 6. The CDR3 runs 14 residues. The CDR3 coding sequence is TGTGCCAGCAGCACGACAGGGGTACCCTACGAGCAGTACGTC. It yields the protein CASSTTGVPYEQYV.

The rearrangement joins TRBV18 to TRBJ2-6; D unresolved. V was shortened by 2 bases and J by 0 bases, with 5 bases between the two germline ends. The germline CDR1 and CDR2 sequences are KGHSH and LQKENI. There are 15 residues in the CDR3. CDR3 amino acids: CASSPYFSGANVLTF. Written as DNA, the CDR3 is TGTGCCAGCTCACCATACTTCTCTGGGGCCAACGTCCTGACTTTC.

This clone was observed a few times. This chain joins TRBV4-2 and TRBJ2-5, with TRBD2 matching 9 bases. Germline V lookup: CDR1 LGHNA, CDR2 YNFKEQ. The CDR3 contains 18 residues. The V segment lost 0 bases and the J segment 1 base; nucleotides outside the gene matches: 9. CDR3 sequence reads: CASSQEGGGAAGQETQYF. The CDR3 DNA is TGTGCCAGCAGCCAAGAAGGCGGGGGGGCCGCGGGCCAAGAGACCCAGTACTTC.

The rearrangement links TRBV29-1 to TRBJ2-6; a weak D match, TRBD1 (6 bases). The CDR3 contains 13 residues. Germline lookup yields CDR1 SQVTM and CDR2 ANQGSEA. V lost 7 bases and J lost 0, with 7 bases in between. The CDR3 reads CSATGSGANVLTF. CDR3 nucleotide sequence: TGCAGCGCGACAGGCTCTGGGGCCAACGTCCTGACTTTC.

The J gene is TRBJ2-5, the V gene TRBV10-3; 12 bases match TRBD2. CDR1 is ENHRY and CDR2 is SYGVKD in the germline V gene. Trimming cost V 5 bases and J 4 bases; bases outside gene matches: 5. This CDR3 is built from 15 residues. This chain's CDR3 is CAISTPTSGRETQYF. CDR3 sequence (DNA): TGTGCCATCAGTACCCCGACTAGCGGGAGAGAGACCCAGTACTTC.

V is TRBV5-1 and J is TRBJ2-2; 9 nucleotides line up with TRBD1. CDR1 SGHRS and CDR2 YFSETQ come from the germline V gene. With V trimmed by 3 bases and J by 6 bases, 9 bases remained unmatched. CDR3 size: 16 residues. The CDR3: CASSYGPGQGSGELFF. The CDR3 nucleotides are TGCGCCAGCAGCTACGGTCCGGGACAGGGATCCGGGGAGCTGTTTTTT.

This chain links TRBV6-5 with TRBJ2-3; 9 positions agree with TRBD1. V shed 10 bases and J 5 bases; nucleotides not matched to a gene: 13. Per the germline V gene, CDR1 is MNHEY and CDR2 is SVGAGI. This CDR3 is 15 amino acids long. The CDR3, as DNA: TGTGCCACCCGACTCGACAGGGGGAATCGAGATACGCAGTATTTT. Encoded protein: CATRLDRGNRDTQYF.

The chain has TRBV2 and TRBJ1-4; no firm D call. Germline V gene data show CDR1 as SNHLY and CDR2 as FYNNEI. This CDR3 comprises 16 residues. Between the trimmed V and J ends, which lost 7 bases and 8 bases, there was a span of 23 bases. In nucleotides, the CDR3 is TGTGCCAGCATTCGATTCCGGGGAAGTGGCGGCGAAAAACTGTTTTTT. This codes for CASIRFRGSGGEKLFF.

DNA for the CDR3: TGTGCCAGCAGTTTCGGGACACACTCCTACGAGCAGTACTTC. Its translation is CASSFGTHSYEQYF. The chain carries TRBV28 and TRBJ2-7, with a possible D match to TRBD1 (6 bases). Germline assignment: CDR1 MDHEN and CDR2 SYDVKM. CDR3 size: 14 residues. Trimming shortened V by 3 bases and J by 0 bases, and 9 bases separated the two germline ends.

As regards this clone: The same CDR3 also results from other DNA sequences found in this sample. The V call is TRBV6-2 or TRBV6-3, the J call TRBJ2-1, with 8 bases fitting TRBD2. The CDR3 runs to 15 residues. In germline, CDR1 is MNHEY, CDR2 SVGEGT. V gave up 2 bases and J gave up 2 bases; unmatched junction bases: 2. The CDR3 reads CASSYERETYNEQFF. CDR3 coding DNA: TGTGCCAGCAGTTACGAGCGGGAGACCTACAATGAGCAGTTCTTC.

This sequence joins TRBV5-6 and TRBJ1-2, with D unclear. The length of the CDR3 is 17 residues. Between the trimmed V and J ends, which lost 4 bases and 3 bases, there was a span of 22 bases. CDR1 and CDR2 (germline): SGHDT, YYEEEE. CDR3 region: CASSLSEGILPYYGYTF. Written as DNA, the CDR3 is TGTGCCAGCAGCCTTAGTGAGGGTATCCTACCCTACTATGGCTACACCTTC.

CDR3 DNA: TGTGCCAGCAGCCAAGACCCTCTCCCCCCCAATGAGCAGTTCTTC. Protein: CASSQDPLPPNEQFF. The V and J genes are TRBV4-2 and TRBJ2-1; the D is unclear. CDR3 size: 15 residues. The ends were cut back, 0 bases at V and 6 bases at J, with 12 bases in the middle. Germline V gene data show CDR1 as LGHNA and CDR2 as YNFKEQ.

V gene TRBV2 combines with J gene TRBJ1-2; no clear D gene. CDR3 size: 13 residues. The V end was cut by 6 bases, the J end by 0 bases, with 8 bases between. Germline V CDR1 and CDR2: SNHLY, FYNNEI. In DNA form, the CDR3 reads TGTGCCAGCAGCGATACAGCTAACTATGGCTACACCTTC. Protein sequence: CASSDTANYGYTF.

V gene TRBV6-5 combines with J gene TRBJ1-2; 8 nucleotides match TRBD1. V shed 10 bases and J 3 bases; nucleotides not matched to a gene: 4. CDR3 length equals 12 residues. CDR1 and CDR2 from the germline V gene are MNHEY and SVGAGI. CDR3 amino acids: CATSTGDYGYTF. CDR3 DNA: TGTGCCACCTCGACAGGGGACTATGGCTACACCTTC.

The rearrangement links TRBV5-1 to TRBJ1-6; a weak D match, TRBD1 (5 bases). The V end lost 4 bases, the J end lost 5 bases, and 10 bases lay between the germline ends. The germline V gene encodes CDR1 SGHRS and CDR2 YFSETQ. CDR3 length: 14 amino acids. The CDR3 DNA reads as TGCGCCAGCAGCCTCGGACAAGATAATTCACCCCTCCACTTT. It translates to CASSLGQDNSPLHF.

This clone has only a few counts. The J gene is TRBJ1-2, the V gene TRBV6-1, with unresolved D. Trimming removed 1 base at V and 0 bases at J, with 6 bases between. The CDR3 is 14 amino acids. Germline-derived CDR1 and CDR2 are MNHNS and SASEGT. The CDR3 spells CASSEGGANYGYTF. The CDR3 DNA sequence: TGTGCCAGCAGTGAAGGCGGTGCTAACTATGGCTACACCTTC.

The rearrangement joins TRBV19 to TRBJ1-2; D gene unclear. Trimming shortened V by 0 bases and J by 4 bases, and 9 bases separated the two germline ends. The CDR3 runs 14 residues. CDR1 LNHDA and CDR2 SQIVND come from the germline V gene (reference sequence). The DNA for the CDR3 is TGTGCCAGTAGTATAGATAACCTCGGCTATGGCTACACCTTC. This encodes CASSIDNLGYGYTF.

This clone was counted a single time. This chain connects TRBV4-2 to TRBJ2-7; 9 bases match TRBD1. The CDR3 is made up of 16 amino acids. The germline CDR1 and CDR2 sequences are LGHNA and YNFKEQ. Unmatched junction bases numbered 7, after V lost 3 bases and J lost 1 base. This chain's CDR3 is CASSQGSGTGSYEQYF. The CDR3 DNA sequence: TGTGCCAGCAGCCAGGGCTCCGGGACAGGGTCCTACGAGCAGTACTTC.

The chain couples TRBV6-5 to TRBJ2-7; TRBD2 aligns across 8 bases. Germline CDR1 reads MNHEY; CDR2 reads SVGAGI. V lost 7 bases, J lost 2 bases, and 4 bases stayed unmatched. The CDR3 is 13 amino acids. CDR3 nucleotides: TGTGCCAGCAACCCGGGGGGGACCTACGAGCAGTACTTC. Protein: CASNPGGTYEQYF.

The J gene is TRBJ2-1, the V gene TRBV4-2, with TRBD2 matching over 12 bases. The germline CDR1 and CDR2 sequences are LGHNA and YNFKEQ. The CDR3 covers 18 residues. The junction had 9 bases not matched to a gene; V was cut back by 2 bases and J by 4 bases. The CDR3, as DNA: TGTGCCAGCAGCCAACTAACCGGGACTAGCGGGCCTTACAATGAGCAGTTCTTC. Amino acids: CASSQLTGTSGPYNEQFF.

This chain uses TRBV4-3 with TRBJ1-1; D uncertain. Trimming took 0 bases from V and 1 from J, leaving 3 bases between them. The CDR3 is 13 amino acids. Germline V lookup: CDR1 LGHNA, CDR2 YSLEER. CDR3 coding DNA: TGCGCCAGCAGCCAAGACAGGAACACTGAAGCTTTCTTT. Its translation: CASSQDRNTEAFF.

The V gene is TRBV5-6, the J gene TRBJ1-2; D might be TRBD1 (5 bases). CDR3 length: 15 residues. Per germline, CDR1 SGHDT and CDR2 YYEEEE. Between the trimmed V and J ends, which lost 1 base and 4 bases, there was a span of 14 bases. The CDR3 loop reads CASSLNQGLIYGYTF. Here the CDR3 DNA reads TGTGCCAGCAGCTTGAATCAGGGATTGATCTATGGCTACACCTTC.

In DNA form, the CDR3 reads TGTGCCAGCAGCTTGGGCGGGACAGGGGGCACGTACGAGCAGTACTTC. This encodes CASSLGGTGGTYEQYF. V usage is TRBV5-4 and J usage is TRBJ2-7, with 12 bases matching TRBD1. The CDR3 has 16 amino acids. Per germline, CDR1 SGHNT and CDR2 YYREEE (reference sequence). V dropped 0 bases and J dropped 4; count of bases not matched to a gene: 5.

This clone was counted a single time. This sequence joins TRBV19 and TRBJ1-5; tentative D call: TRBD1 (5 bases). CDR3 size: 14 residues. The germline V gene has CDR1 LNHDA and CDR2 SQIVND (reference sequence). V gave up 5 bases and J gave up 5 bases, with 13 bases separating them. The CDR3 DNA is TGTGCCAGTAGTTCGCTGGCGGGGCATCAGCCCCAGCATTTT. It is translated as CASSSLAGHQPQHF.

This clone has a single count. The chain employs TRBV27 and TRBJ1-5; the D is unclear. Germline V gene sequence: CDR1 MNHEY, CDR2 SMNVEV (reference sequence). The CDR3 is 14 amino acids. Trimming took off 2 bases at V and 2 bases at J, with 7 bases between the two ends. The CDR3 spells CASSLSTGNQPQHF. The CDR3 bases are TGTGCCAGCAGTTTAAGCACTGGCAATCAGCCCCAGCATTTT.